Listed below are T cell receptor beta chains from one sample, sequenced in a study of technical replicates of blood from a few donors. Assay used: immunoSEQ multiplex PCR; TCRdb lists only in-frame clones, some missing. The sample lists 60,000 to 85,000 clones; over 85% were seen once. The sample comprised T cells isolated from PBMCs. These receptors were collected from a human donor in good health. Both conserved end residues are part of each CDR3. A D gene is named only where the DNA matches it firmly. For some rows the clone size is stated as once, few or many, or as a class when expanded; others skip it.

TGTGCCAGCAGCATCCGAAGCGGGAGCTCCTACGAGCAGTACTTC	CASSIRSGSSYEQYF	TRBV27	TRBJ2-7	.	TRBD2
TGTGCCAGCAGCCTGGACAGGGAATCTACCTTCGGCTACACCTTC	CASSLDRESTFGYTF	TRBV7-2	TRBJ1-2	.	TRBD1
TGTGCCAGCAGCAAATTAGCAGGGGCTCAGCCCCAGCATTTT	CASSKLAGAQPQHF	TRBV21-1	TRBJ1-5	.	.
TGTGCCTGGAGTGCACTACAGGGGGCCAAAAACATTCAGTACTTC	CAWSALQGAKNIQYF	TRBV30	TRBJ2-4	.	TRBD1
TGCGCCAGCAGCCGAGAGGGACAGGGCTCCTACGAGCAGTACTTC	CASSREGQGSYEQYF	TRBV4-3	TRBJ2-7	.	TRBD1
TGTGCCAGCAGCTCGGGACTAGCGTACTACGAGCAGTACTTC	CASSSGLAYYEQYF	TRBV5-4	TRBJ2-7	.	TRBD2
TGTGCCACACAGCTGTACAGGGGGACCTACAATGAGCAGTTCTTC	CATQLYRGTYNEQFF	TRBV28	TRBJ2-1	once	TRBD1
TGCGCCAGCAGCTCCCACAGGGTTGGGAACACTGAAGCTTTCTTT	CASSSHRVGNTEAFF	TRBV5-1	TRBJ1-1	.	.
TGTGCCAGCAGCTTAGGACAGGGGGTCTCTGAAGCTTTCTTT	CASSLGQGVSEAFF	TRBV5-6	TRBJ1-1	.	TRBD1
TGTGCCAGCAGTCTAACGGGGGGAAGCACAGATACGCAGTATTTT	CASSLTGGSTDTQYF	TRBV6-6	TRBJ2-3	.	TRBD2
TGTGCCTGGAGTCGTGACTTGGTGCCTGGCGGGGGCTCCTACAATGAGCAGTTCTTC	CAWSRDLVPGGGSYNEQFF	TRBV30	TRBJ2-1	.	TRBD2